These T cell receptor beta chains were read from a single sample in a study of T-cell memory formation after mild COVID-19. Each CDR3 protein is one row after TCRdb ran MiXCR on the 5' RACE reads. In the table there are about 130,000 distinct CDR3 sequences, over 15% of which are singletons. Sequenced sample: PBMCs or a T cell subset sorted from them (not recorded which). Receptors originate from a young man who had mild COVID-19 (a few samples of this study predate the infection). Cell type and time point are not known. Both conserved end residues are trimmed from each CDR3. Each record gives: V gene, J gene, CDR3 protein.

TRBV20-1	TRBJ2-3	SAPGQGADTQY
TRBV12-3/TRBV12-4	TRBJ2-3	ASSFRDSADTQY
TRBV5-1	TRBJ1-2	ASSSGQGAPLGGYT
TRBV11-3	TRBJ2-3	ASSFPGTDTQY
TRBV5-4	TRBJ2-3	ASSLIATSFTDTQY
TRBV19	TRBJ2-7	ASSISRTEVDEQY
TRBV20-1	TRBJ2-2	SARSGRMAGELF
TRBV4-1	TRBJ1-5	ASSQDRDTQPQH
TRBV4-1	TRBJ2-7	ASSQNILAGGPKDEQY
TRBV23-1	TRBJ2-4	ASSRATGTKNIQY
TRBV28	TRBJ2-7	ASSPWGAGLEQY
TRBV20-1	TRBJ2-1	SASRTPRDEQF
TRBV7-2	TRBJ2-3	ASRSPAGAGHTQY
TRBV5-1	TRBJ1-5	ASSIQGSQPQH
TRBV15	TRBJ2-7	ATSRARTGGDEQY
TRBV3-1	TRBJ2-1	ASSPGFPEADEQF
TRBV5-1	TRBJ2-5	ASSLGSVAGGFQETQY
TRBV5-1	TRBJ2-1	ASSSSSSLGPGEF
TRBV5-1	TRBJ1-1	ASSTQTGTHTEAF
TRBV5-1	TRBJ2-4	ASSLRGDTGAAKNIQY
TRBV4-1	TRBJ1-5	ASSHQTGGRQPQH
TRBV4-1	TRBJ2-5	ASSQAYPMGETQY